What follows describes a single T cell receptor beta chain. These data come from a study of blood T cell repertoires in COVID-19. Study in general: There were acute and convalescent COVID-19 samples, and they came from the United States, Italy and Spain. In each case, the material was cDNA or gDNA derived from T cells, B-cell-depleted T cells, or PBMCs.

The CDR3 is made up of 15 amino acids. V lost 0 bases and J 0 bases, leaving 8 bases between the germline ends. Germline CDR1 and CDR2: LGHDT and YNNKEL (reference sequence). Authors' methods: Estimated nucleated cell counts came from reference gene primer amplification. Method: immunoSEQ multiplex PCR; TCRdb's copy keeps in-frame clones and lacks some. V and J calls and clone size come straight from that table; D and trimming were deduced from the DNA. This sample carries some 150,000 clones, about nine tenths of them seen once, and the ten largest clones take approximately 4.1%. The specimen was peripheral blood. This chain connects TRBV3-1 (or the pseudogene TRBV3-2) to TRBJ1-2, with no clear D. The clonotype comes from a woman aged 60-75 years with active or convalescent COVID-19. CDR3 loop: CASSQELGANYGYTF. Written as DNA, the CDR3 is TGTGCCAGCAGCCAAGAACTTGGAGCTAACTATGGCTACACCTTC.